This is a list of T cell receptor beta chains from one sample in a study of T cells after yellow fever vaccination. TCRdb re-derived calls from the 5' RACE reads in MiXCR, one entry per CDR3 protein. Among roughly 250,000 distinct CDR3 sequences listed, under 15% were seen once. Specimen: CD4+ T cells sorted from PBMCs, collected 45 days after the yellow fever booster vaccination. The source is a man younger than 45 who received the YFV17D yellow fever vaccine. Both conserved end residues are part of each CDR3. The D gene is left open where the match is weak. Not all rows give a size; the values are once, few, many and, for expanded clones, a class.

v_gene	d_gene	abundance	j_gene	CDR3aa	CDR3nt
TRBV5-4	TRBD2	few	TRBJ2-2	CASSTGTSGTGELFF	TGTGCCAGCAGTACCGGGACTAGCGGCACCGGGGAGCTGTTTTTT
TRBV27	.	.	TRBJ2-1	CASSFLSGPELYNEQFF	TGTGCCAGCAGTTTTTTATCGGGGCCAGAGCTGTACAATGAGCAGTTCTTC
TRBV12-3/TRBV12-4	.	.	TRBJ2-2	CASSPGTLSNTGELFF	TGTGCCAGCAGCCCAGGGACATTATCGAACACCGGGGAGCTGTTTTTT
TRBV5-1	.	.	TRBJ2-3	CASSPSIGWGTDTQYF	TGCGCCAGCAGCCCAAGCATCGGCTGGGGCACAGATACGCAGTATTTT
TRBV5-4	.	many	TRBJ2-4	CASSLDRENIQYF	TGTGCCAGCAGCCTAGACAGAGAAAACATTCAGTACTTC
TRBV2	.	.	TRBJ1-5	CASGEDHGQPQHF	TGTGCCAGCGGAGAGGACCACGGTCAGCCCCAGCATTTT
TRBV10-3	.	.	TRBJ1-1	CAISDGYGNTEAFF	TGTGCCATCAGTGATGGGTACGGAAACACTGAAGCTTTCTTT
TRBV18	.	.	TRBJ1-2	CASSPLQGTYGYTF	TGTGCCAGCTCACCCTTACAGGGCACCTATGGCTACACCTTC
TRBV20-1	.	few	TRBJ2-5	CSARDQRQETQYF	TGCAGTGCTAGAGACCAGAGACAAGAGACCCAGTACTTC
TRBV6-2/TRBV6-3	.	.	TRBJ2-7	CASSSLQFSGEQYF	TGTGCCAGCAGTTCGCTTCAGTTTTCCGGGGAGCAGTACTTC
TRBV5-1	TRBD1	.	TRBJ2-2	CASSLGQGAYTGELFF	TGCGCCAGCAGCTTGGGACAGGGGGCGTATACCGGGGAGCTGTTTTTT
TRBV10-1	.	.	TRBJ2-6	CASSESRGPGANVLTF	TGCGCCAGCAGTGAGTCGCGAGGGCCCGGGGCCAACGTCCTGACTTTC
TRBV5-5	.	few	TRBJ2-7	CASSLDLGDYEQYF	TGTGCCAGCAGCTTGGACCTGGGGGACTACGAGCAGTACTTC
TRBV7-9	.	few	TRBJ2-7	CASSLALGNSYEQYF	TGTGCCAGCAGCCTCGCGCTAGGGAACTCCTACGAGCAGTACTTC
TRBV3-1	TRBD2	.	TRBJ2-4	CASSQDERDTNIQYF	TGTGCCAGCAGCCAAGACGAGCGGGATACGAACATTCAGTACTTC
TRBV6-1	.	few	TRBJ2-5	CASSSGYGGYETQYF	TGTGCCAGCAGTAGCGGTTATGGTGGTTATGAGACCCAGTACTTC
TRBV6-1	.	.	TRBJ2-3	CASSEDTDTQYF	TGTGCCAGCAGTGAAGACACAGATACGCAGTATTTT
TRBV12-3/TRBV12-4	.	.	TRBJ2-2	CASSSTGTARVLFF	TGTGCCAGCAGTTCGACAGGAACCGCGAGGGTGCTGTTTTTT
TRBV10-3	TRBD2	.	TRBJ2-7	CAIKSGSIYEQYF	TGTGCCATCAAGAGCGGGAGTATTTACGAGCAGTACTTC
TRBV20-1	TRBD2	.	TRBJ2-7	CSARGTSGGYEQYF	TGCAGTGCGCGGGGGACTAGCGGGGGCTACGAGCAGTACTTC
TRBV29-1	.	few	TRBJ2-2	CSVSPNTGELFF	TGCAGCGTTTCCCCGAACACCGGGGAGCTGTTTTTT
TRBV6-9	.	few	TRBJ2-5	CASSYSEWAETQYF	TGTGCCAGCAGTTATTCCGAATGGGCGGAGACCCAGTACTTC
TRBV20-1	.	.	TRBJ1-1	CSARGDESNTEAFF	TGCAGTGCTAGAGGGGACGAATCTAACACTGAAGCTTTCTTT
TRBV28	.	.	TRBJ1-5	CASSKNQPQHF	TGTGCCAGCAGTAAGAATCAGCCCCAGCATTTT
TRBV9	.	.	TRBJ2-1	CASSPAGGALGNEQFF	TGTGCCAGCAGCCCAGCAGGCGGAGCGTTAGGGAATGAGCAGTTCTTC
TRBV29-1	.	.	TRBJ1-1	CSVVTGNTEAFF	TGCAGCGTCGTGACAGGGAACACTGAAGCTTTCTTT
TRBV11-2	.	.	TRBJ2-3	CASSLGQEVDTQYF	TGTGCCAGCAGCTTAGGGCAAGAAGTAGATACGCAGTATTTT
TRBV12-3/TRBV12-4	.	many	TRBJ2-1	CASSSGNEQFF	TGTGCCAGCAGTTCTGGCAATGAGCAGTTCTTC
TRBV10-3	.	few	TRBJ2-2	CASKEGVETGELFF	TGTGCCTCCAAAGAGGGGGTAGAGACCGGGGAGCTGTTTTTT
TRBV28	.	.	TRBJ1-3	CASSFGSLLTLSGNTIYF	TGTGCCAGCAGTTTCGGCAGCTTGTTGACCCTCTCTGGAAACACCATATATTTT
TRBV3-1	TRBD1	.	TRBJ2-5	CASTGGWTGVETQYF	TGTGCCAGCACCGGGGGATGGACAGGGGTAGAGACCCAGTACTTC
TRBV20-1	TRBD1	few	TRBJ2-1	CSASRQGAKEQFF	TGCAGTGCTAGCCGACAGGGGGCCAAAGAGCAGTTCTTC
TRBV25-1	TRBD1	.	TRBJ2-7	CASRRGTGGGEQYF	TGTGCCAGCCGACGTGGGACAGGGGGAGGCGAGCAGTACTTC
TRBV6-7	.	few	TRBJ2-2	CAGHWGDRHGELFF	TGTGCCGGACATTGGGGTGACCGACACGGGGAGCTGTTTTTT
TRBV6-2/TRBV6-3	.	few	TRBJ2-1	CASSYSGGPPNEQFF	TGTGCCAGCAGTTACTCGGGGGGTCCCCCGAATGAGCAGTTCTTC
TRBV11-1	.	.	TRBJ2-1	CASSLTRGFEQFF	TGTGCCAGCAGCTTAACCAGGGGTTTTGAGCAGTTCTTC
TRBV20-1	.	.	TRBJ1-1	CSASEGTVGAEAFF	TGCAGTGCTAGCGAGGGAACAGTAGGAGCTGAAGCTTTCTTT
TRBV5-1	.	.	TRBJ2-1	CASSGGGGPYNEQFF	TGCGCCAGCAGCGGGGGAGGGGGCCCCTACAATGAGCAGTTCTTC
TRBV4-2	.	few	TRBJ2-7	CASSQGEGAYEQYF	TGTGCCAGCAGCCAAGGTGAAGGGGCCTACGAGCAGTACTTC
TRBV11-2	.	.	TRBJ2-1	CASSSDRPRGNEQFF	TGTGCCAGCAGCTCCGACCGACCACGGGGCAATGAGCAGTTCTTC
TRBV6-5	.	.	TRBJ2-5	CASSYFRQRQETQYF	TGTGCCAGCAGTTACTTCAGGCAGAGACAAGAGACCCAGTACTTC
TRBV7-2	.	few	TRBJ2-1	CASSWTSPGGRSQEQFF	TGTGCCAGCAGCTGGACCTCCCCCGGAGGGCGGTCCCAAGAGCAGTTCTTC
TRBV6-1	.	few	TRBJ2-6	CASRASPLSGANVLTF	TGTGCCAGCAGAGCCAGCCCACTCTCTGGGGCCAACGTCCTGACTTTC
TRBV4-2	TRBD2	few	TRBJ2-3	CASSQVSAGVTDTQYF	TGTGCCAGCAGCCAAGTTTCGGCGGGAGTCACAGATACGCAGTATTTT
TRBV12-3/TRBV12-4	.	few	TRBJ1-2	CASSLSAAPKGGYTF	TGTGCCAGCAGTTTATCTGCTGCCCCCAAAGGGGGCTACACCTTC
TRBV5-5	.	.	TRBJ1-2	CAITAGGNYGYTF	TGTGCCATCACCGCGGGGGGCAACTATGGCTACACCTTC
TRBV7-3	.	.	TRBJ2-3	CASSLTGGEWGRSTDTQYF	TGTGCCAGCAGCTTAACGGGGGGAGAATGGGGGCGGAGCACAGATACGCAGTATTTT
TRBV10-3	.	few	TRBJ2-7	CAISESRGSNEQYF	TGTGCCATCAGTGAGTCGAGGGGGAGCAACGAGCAGTACTTC
TRBV7-3	TRBD1	few	TRBJ2-1	CASSRGQGSEQFF	TGTGCCAGCAGCAGAGGACAGGGAAGTGAGCAGTTCTTC
TRBV5-1	TRBD2	.	TRBJ2-2	CASSLAGRLNTGELFF	TGCGCCAGCAGTCTAGCGGGGCGCTTGAACACCGGGGAGCTGTTTTTT